The entry below gives a single TCR beta chain sequence along with its context. As yet, its antigen is unknown. Clones were sequenced by immunoSEQ multiplex PCR, and TCRdb holds only the in-frame ones, with some missing. The sample includes more than 600,000 clones, 92% of them seen just once. This sample is part of a study of shared clonotypes between healthy human individuals. Study overall: Each donor had three CD4 naive, three CD4 memory, two CD8 naive and one CD8 memory plate. Study observations and caveats: The study found lower generation probabilities in non-shared clonotypes than in those shared by all four donors. Rarefaction demonstrated incomplete sorted-subset sequencing despite large depth.

The naive CD8 fraction comprised CD45RO-negative cells positively selected for CCR7 and excluded terminally differentiated effector memory CD45RA+ cells. Donors, without exception, were Caucasian adults residing in Nashville, Tennessee. The sequencing input was naive CD8+ T cells sorted from blood. This sequence originates from a man aged 30 to 45 in good health.

CDR3 in amino acids: CASSFGITYEQYF. As DNA, the CDR3 is TGTGCCAGCAGTTTTGGCATTACCTACGAGCAGTACTTC. V gene TRBV27 combines with J gene TRBJ2-7; unclear D gene. The ends were cut back, 3 bases at V and 2 bases at J, with 8 bases in the middle. CDR1 is MNHEY and CDR2 is SMNVEV in the germline V gene (reference sequence). This CDR3 contains 13 residues.